The 23 T cell receptor beta chains listed next were all sequenced from one sample in a study of human T cells and chemical hapten exposure. Sample time point: patch test 1, 2 weeks after DPC sensitization. As to treatment: therapeutic diphenylcyclopropenone sensitization with weekly scalp DPC. TCRdb called the RACE reads again in MiXCR, with one record for every CDR3 protein. This table holds about 69,000 distinct CDR3 sequences, 32% found once. The sequencing used whole blood, collected in connection with sensitization to the hapten diphenylcyclopropenone (DPC). Receptors originate from a man in his forties with alopecia areata. Some clones in this sample may be carry-over from other donors' samples.

CDR3 protein: CASTKGTLNTGELFF. CDR3 DNA sequence: TGTGCCAGCACGAAAGGGACTCTGAACACCGGGGAGCTGTTTTTT. The chain uses TRBV28 and TRBJ2-2, with a possible D match to TRBD2 (6 bases). The CDR3 contains 15 residues. Trimming took 7 bases from V and 1 from J, leaving 13 bases between them. CDR1 and CDR2 (germline): MDHEN, SYDVKM.

This clonotype came up a few times. This chain uses TRBV10-1 with TRBJ1-6; unclear D gene. Between the trimmed V and J ends, which lost 3 bases and 6 bases, there was a span of 6 bases. CDR1 WNHNN and CDR2 SYGVQD come from the germline V gene (reference sequence). The CDR3 totals 13 residues. CDR3 sequence (DNA): TGCGCCAGCAGTGAACAGCTTAATTCACCCCTCCACTTT. Protein product: CASSEQLNSPLHF.

This clonotype occurred a few times. This chain uses TRBV7-8 with TRBJ2-2; D may be TRBD1 (6 bases). CDR1 is SGHVS and CDR2 is FQNEAQ in the germline V gene. Trimming pared 1 base from V and 6 bases from J, leaving 15 bases between. The length of the CDR3 is 16 residues. CDR3 in DNA: TGTGCCAGCAGCTTAGGGCAGGGGAGTTACGCCGGGGAGCTGTTTTTT. It specifies CASSLGQGSYAGELFF.

This clonotype has more than one count but fewer than ten. This sequence joins TRBV20-1 and TRBJ2-3; no clear D. The V gene lost 2 bases and the J gene lost 3 bases, with 6 bases spanning the gap. The V gene's germline CDR1 is DFQATT and CDR2 SNEGSKA (reference sequence). The CDR3 spans 12 residues. The CDR3 sequence is CSARSLTDTQYF. Here the CDR3 DNA reads TGCAGTGCTAGATCCTTAACAGATACGCAGTATTTT.

The chain is built from TRBV5-6 and TRBJ2-5; 7 nucleotides agree with TRBD1. The CDR3 has 14 amino acids. V lost 4 bases, J lost 2 bases, and 5 bases stayed unmatched. Germline values: CDR1 SGHDT, CDR2 YYEEEE. For the CDR3, the DNA is TGTGCCAGCAGCCAGGAGACAGGGCAAGAGACCCAGTACTTC. This translates into CASSQETGQETQYF.

This rearrangement joins TRBV4-3 to TRBJ2-7; 8 bases line up with TRBD2. Trimming removed 4 bases from V and 7 bases from J; junction bases left unmatched: 12. The CDR3 has 15 residues. CDR1 and CDR2 (germline): LGHNA, YSLEER. In DNA, the CDR3 is TGCGCCAGCAGCCCATACTCCGGACTAGCTTTTGAGCAGTACTTC. Translation gives CASSPYSGLAFEQYF.

The V gene is TRBV5-1, the J gene TRBJ1-1; D uncertain. V gave up 7 bases and J gave up 2 bases, with 18 bases separating them. CDR3 length: 15 residues. The germline CDR1 and CDR2 sequences are SGHRS and YFSETQ. The CDR3 here is CASCPLPRGNTEAFF. For the CDR3, the DNA is TGCGCCAGCTGCCCCCTCCCGCGAGGAAACACTGAAGCTTTCTTT.

This clonotype was seen a handful of times. The chain combines TRBV6-1 with TRBJ2-7; D gene unclear. In germline, CDR1 is MNHNS, CDR2 SASEGT. The V and J ends lost 0 bases and 6 bases respectively, with 18 bases between them. The length of the CDR3 is 16 residues. In DNA, the CDR3 is TGTGCCAGCAGTGAAGCGAAGGGAAGTAGGTTGGGCGAGCAGTACTTC. This sequence encodes CASSEAKGSRLGEQYF.

This chain links TRBV20-1 with TRBJ2-1, with 10 positions matching TRBD2. V was clipped by 1 base and J by 4 bases; unmatched bases: 7. The germline CDR1 and CDR2 sequences are DFQATT and SNEGSKA (reference sequence). The CDR3 extends over 16 amino acids. CDR3 sequence reads: CSARAHLAGAYNEQFF. The CDR3 bases are TGCAGTGCTAGAGCCCATCTAGCGGGGGCATACAATGAGCAGTTCTTC.

This clonotype was observed a handful of times. The gene calls are TRBV12-3 or TRBV12-4 and TRBJ1-5, with D maybe TRBD1 (6 bases). The CDR3 covers 15 residues. V was cut by 6 bases and J by 5 bases, with 17 bases left in between. DNA of the CDR3: TGTGCCAGCAGGGACAGCCTCCAGTCACATCAGCCCCAGCATTTT. Translating gives CASRDSLQSHQPQHF.

The table lists this clonotype with a few counts. The V gene is TRBV5-1, the J gene TRBJ2-7, with TRBD1 matching over 8 bases. Germline trimming cut 4 bases from V and 7 bases from J; bases unmatched to any gene: 16. CDR3 length equals 16 residues. CDR1 and CDR2 (germline): SGHRS, YFSETQ. The CDR3 region is CASSTRLQGDTQEQYF. As DNA, the CDR3 is TGCGCCAGCAGCACGCGCCTACAGGGGGATACTCAGGAGCAGTACTTC.

This chain uses TRBV21-1 with TRBJ1-2; whether TRBD1, the table's D call, matches the DNA was not checked. TRBV21-1 corresponds to a pseudogene. This CDR3 has 16 residues. CDR3 region: CASSQRGTDRESGYTF. The CDR3 bases are TGTGCCAGCAGCCAAAGGGGGACTGACAGGGAAAGTGGCTACACCTTC.

The V call is TRBV20-1, the J call TRBJ2-3; the match to TRBD1 covers 7 bases. This CDR3 is built from 17 residues. The ends lost 3 bases at V and 0 bases at J; junction bases unmatched: 12. CDR1 DFQATT and CDR2 SNEGSKA come from the germline V gene (reference sequence). The chain's CDR3 is CSASPDRRLTSTDTQYF. CDR3 DNA: TGCAGTGCTAGCCCGGACAGGCGGCTTACTAGCACAGATACGCAGTATTTT.

V gene TRBV6-6 combines with J gene TRBJ2-5; no reliable D call. The CDR3 totals 15 residues. The V gene's germline CDR1 is MNHNY and CDR2 SVGAGI (reference sequence). Trimming removed 6 bases at V and 6 bases at J, with 20 bases between. The CDR3 DNA follows: TGTGCCAGCAGGGAAAACAGAGTCCTTTACAAGACCCAGTACTTC. Translating it yields CASRENRVLYKTQYF.

The V and J genes are TRBV6-5 and TRBJ1-2; D may be TRBD1 (5 bases). The CDR3 has 15 amino acids. V gave up 4 bases and J gave up 4 bases, with 16 bases separating them. Germline V CDR1 and CDR2: MNHEY, SVGAGI. The CDR3 region has the DNA TGTGCCAGCAGTTTCCAGGCCATGCAGGGCTATGGCTACACCTTC. Translated: CASSFQAMQGYGYTF.

The sample holds a few counts of this clonotype. The V call is TRBV10-3, the J call TRBJ2-7, with D possibly TRBD2 on 5 matching bases. Trimming removed 6 bases at V and 7 bases at J, with 10 bases between. The CDR3 contains 11 residues. Germline CDR1 and CDR2: ENHRY and SYGVKD. The CDR3 protein is CAIRTTVEQYF. CDR3 DNA: TGTGCCATCAGGACTACGGTAGAGCAGTACTTC.

This clonotype was seen once. The rearrangement joins TRBV19 to TRBJ2-6; D unresolved. Trimming removed 8 bases at V and 1 base at J, with 12 bases between. This CDR3 contains 15 residues. Looked up from germline, CDR1 is LNHDA and CDR2 is SQIVND (reference sequence). The CDR3 DNA follows: TGTGCCAGTCTACCCCACTCTTCTGGGGCCAACGTCCTGACTTTC. Protein product: CASLPHSSGANVLTF.

For this clonotype: The junction and the germline gene differ at one end; a read error may be behind it. J is TRBJ1-1 and V is TRBV5-1; the D is unclear. Germline assignment: CDR1 SGHRS and CDR2 YFSETQ. CDR3 size: 11 residues. The CDR3 DNA reads TGCGCCAGCAGCTTCGGGAATGAAACTTTCTTT. Its translation is CASSFGNETFF.

There are a few counts of this clonotype. CDR3 residues: CASRIRDRGRPKYF. The CDR3 DNA sequence: TGTGCCAGCAGAATCCGGGACAGGGGGCGCCCCAAGTACTTC. V is TRBV28 and J is TRBJ2-5; 12 bases are shared with TRBD1. This CDR3 spans 14 amino acids. V lost 6 bases to trimming and J lost 12 bases; unmatched junction nucleotides: 11. Germline V gene sequence: CDR1 MDHEN, CDR2 SYDVKM.

J is TRBJ2-1 and V is TRBV12-3 or TRBV12-4; D may be TRBD2 (5 bases). Deletions cut 6 bases from V and 4 bases from J, with 19 bases between. This CDR3 spans 16 amino acids. DNA for the CDR3: TGTGCCAGCAGCCAAGGGAGTTTCGTTCGATACAATGAGCAGTTCTTC. It translates to CASSQGSFVRYNEQFF.

This clonotype has only a few counts. The gene calls are TRBV6-5 and TRBJ2-2; 14 bases agree with TRBD2. Germline V gene sequence: CDR1 MNHEY, CDR2 SVGAGI. CDR3 length: 18 amino acids. Trimming removed 2 bases from V and 7 bases from J; junction bases left unmatched: 9. This CDR3 is CASSYRPGLAGVIGELFF. CDR3 DNA sequence: TGTGCCAGCAGTTACCGTCCGGGACTAGCGGGAGTTATCGGGGAGCTGTTTTTT.

Many counts were recorded for this clonotype. This rearrangement joins TRBV10-3 to TRBJ2-3, with D maybe TRBD2 (5 bases). Trimming removed 2 bases from V and 0 bases from J, with 12 bases in between. The CDR3 consists of 16 residues. The germline CDR1 and CDR2 sequences are ENHRY and SYGVKD. The CDR3 coding sequence is TGTGCCATCAGTGAGCCGTCCGGGGTTAGCACAGATACGCAGTATTTT. This gives the protein CAISEPSGVSTDTQYF.

The gene calls are TRBV7-8 and TRBJ2-3, with D perhaps TRBD1 or TRBD2 (7 bases each). Germline V gene lookup returns CDR1 SGHVS and CDR2 FQNEAQ. Trimming stripped 2 bases from V and 0 bases from J, with 21 bases between. The CDR3 has 19 residues. The CDR3 loop is CASSLPQGGGSLSTDTQYF. The CDR3 DNA sequence: TGTGCCAGCAGCTTACCCCAAGGGGGCGGGAGTCTTAGCACAGATACGCAGTATTTT.